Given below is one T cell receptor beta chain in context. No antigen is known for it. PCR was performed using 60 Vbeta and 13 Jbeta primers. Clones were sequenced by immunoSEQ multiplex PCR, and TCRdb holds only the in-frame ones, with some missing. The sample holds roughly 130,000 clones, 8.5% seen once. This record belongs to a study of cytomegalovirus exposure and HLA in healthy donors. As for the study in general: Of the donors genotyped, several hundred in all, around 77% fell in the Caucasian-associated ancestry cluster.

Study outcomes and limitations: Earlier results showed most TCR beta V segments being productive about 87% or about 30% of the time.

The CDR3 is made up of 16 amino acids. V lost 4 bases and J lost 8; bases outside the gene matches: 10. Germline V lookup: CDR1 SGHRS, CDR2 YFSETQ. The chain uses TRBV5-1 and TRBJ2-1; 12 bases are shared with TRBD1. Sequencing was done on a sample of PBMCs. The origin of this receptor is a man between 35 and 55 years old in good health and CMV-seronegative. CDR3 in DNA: TGCGCCAGCAGCCAGGAGGGGACAGGGGGCTTGTATGAGCAGTTCTTC. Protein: CASSQEGTGGLYEQFF.